Listed below are T cell receptor beta chains from one sample, sequenced in a study of T cells in Graves' hyperthyroidism and ophthalmopathy. Using its own MiXCR run on the multiplex PCR reads, TCRdb lists one record per CDR3 protein. The data hold a few hundred thousand distinct CDR3 sequences, with approximately 17% observed a single time. Sequenced material: blood. The receptors were sampled from a man aged 18 to 35 with Graves' ophthalmopathy. Both conserved end residues are part of each CDR3. The D gene is left open where the match is weak. Clone size is shown for a subset of rows, as once, few, many or a class of expanded clone.

d_gene: TRBD1; abundance: few; v_gene: TRBV6-1; j_gene: TRBJ2-7; CDR3aa: CASSARDRTYEQYF; CDR3nt: TGTGCCAGCAGTGCCCGGGACAGAACCTACGAGCAGTACTTC
d_gene: TRBD1; abundance: -; v_gene: TRBV7-8; j_gene: TRBJ2-5; CDR3aa: CASSLPTGGEETQYF; CDR3nt: TGTGCCAGCAGCTTACCGACAGGGGGCGAGGAGACCCAGTACTTC
d_gene: TRBD1; abundance: -; v_gene: TRBV20-1; j_gene: TRBJ2-1; CDR3aa: CSFRWDRGYNEQFF; CDR3nt: TGCAGTTTCCGCTGGGACAGGGGCTACAATGAGCAGTTCTTC
d_gene: TRBD2; abundance: many; v_gene: TRBV10-2; j_gene: TRBJ2-5; CDR3aa: CASSEGAGGLGETQYF; CDR3nt: TGCGCCAGCAGTGAGGGTGCGGGGGGTTTGGGAGAGACCCAGTACTTC
d_gene: -; abundance: many; v_gene: TRBV12-3/TRBV12-4; j_gene: TRBJ2-7; CDR3aa: CASSQTNSEQYF; CDR3nt: TGTGCCAGCAGCCAGACAAATAGCGAGCAGTACTTC
d_gene: -; abundance: -; v_gene: TRBV18; j_gene: TRBJ2-2; CDR3aa: CASSDSGNTGELFF; CDR3nt: TGTGCCAGCTCAGACAGTGGGAACACCGGGGAGCTGTTTTTT
d_gene: TRBD2; abundance: few; v_gene: TRBV9; j_gene: TRBJ2-1; CDR3aa: CASSVGGGGSYNEQFF; CDR3nt: TGTGCCAGCAGCGTAGGAGGCGGGGGGAGTTACAATGAGCAGTTCTTC
d_gene: -; abundance: many; v_gene: TRBV20-1; j_gene: TRBJ1-3; CDR3aa: CSAREEGGTGSGNTIYF; CDR3nt: TGCAGTGCTAGAGAGGAGGGGGGAACGGGCTCTGGAAACACCATATATTTT
d_gene: -; abundance: -; v_gene: TRBV9; j_gene: TRBJ2-1; CDR3aa: CASSVENGGTDEQFF; CDR3nt: TGTGCCAGCAGCGTAGAAAACGGGGGGACAGATGAGCAGTTCTTC
d_gene: -; abundance: many; v_gene: TRBV28; j_gene: TRBJ1-5; CDR3aa: CASSSAGHSNQPQHF; CDR3nt: TGTGCCAGCAGTTCTGCAGGACATAGCAATCAGCCCCAGCATTTT
d_gene: TRBD2; abundance: -; v_gene: TRBV7-9; j_gene: TRBJ2-4; CDR3aa: CASSLSLAGGYPRVAKNIQYF; CDR3nt: TGTGCCAGCAGCTTAAGCCTAGCGGGGGGCTATCCGCGAGTAGCCAAAAACATTCAGTACTTC